This T cell receptor (beta chain) was identified in a study of T cells in localized non-small cell lung cancer. General observations from the study: Adjacent lung exhibited a median of about 57 among the 100 most abundant tumor clones.

Produced via immunoSEQ multiplex PCR; TCRdb's table is partial and in-frame only. The sample contains roughly 20,000 clones, about 88% of which appear only once. The length of the CDR3 is 14 residues. The germline gives CDR1 SGHVS, CDR2 FQNEAQ. V shed 2 bases and J shed 5 bases, with 12 bases lying between them. In the case of this clone: The antigen remains undetermined.

The receptor was isolated from a man between 40 and 75 years old with stage I lung adenocarcinoma. The sequencing used peripheral blood, collected before any cancer treatment. The rearrangement links TRBV7-8 to TRBJ1-1; TRBD1 might be the D (5 bases). Written as DNA, the CDR3 is TGTGCCAGCAGCTTAACCAGGGCGCGAACTGAAGCTTTCTTT. Translating it yields CASSLTRARTEAFF.